The clone carrying this T cell receptor beta chain is large in the sample. Its specificity is unknown. The sample originates from a study of chemoradiotherapy in HPV16-positive cancers. The study's findings and limits: In HPV16-positive patients, HPV-responsive T-cell expansion tracked better recurrence-free survival.

Assay used: immunoSEQ multiplex PCR; TCRdb lists only in-frame clones, some missing. The sample records over 2,000 clones, under 90% being singletons. Germline loops: CDR1 LNHDA, CDR2 SQIVND (reference sequence). CDR3 size: 15 residues. The V and J ends lost 3 bases and 6 bases respectively, with 17 bases between them. This specimen was tumor tissue, taken from a patient who underwent chemoradiotherapy. The rearrangement links TRBV19 to TRBJ2-5; tentative D call: TRBD1 (6 bases). The sequence was obtained from a human donor with HPV-associated anogenital cancer. The DNA for the CDR3 is TGTGCCAGTAGTATGTCTGGGGGCGGCGGAAAGACCCAGTACTTC. As protein: CASSMSGGGGKTQYF.